This TCR beta chain was sequenced during a study of tumor-infiltrating lymphocytes in primary liver carcinoma. Researchers generated TCR beta cDNA from about 450 ng of total RNA, relying on a constant-region primer. Construction of TCR beta libraries relied on three successive nested multiplex PCR rounds employing slightly modified ARM-PCR. TCRdb re-called the multiplex PCR reads with MiXCR, one entry per CDR3 protein. The table shows approximately 110,000 distinct CDR3 sequences, with around 62% occurring only once. This clonotype has at least ten counts. Unsorted bulk tissue of about 18-34 mg yielded co-extracted RNA and DNA. Five separate regions were sampled from each tumor. Tumor samples all exceeded 80% viable tumor cells. The source is a woman aged 55-75 years with primary liver carcinoma and hepatitis B virus infection. Material for sequencing was liver tumor tissue from sampling region 1. The subset was: tumor region T1, superior pole.

The CDR3 DNA is TGTGCCAGCAGCTTGGATTTCGGGAGCTCCTACAATGAGCAGTTCTTC. Encoded protein: CASSLDFGSSYNEQFF. V gene TRBV5-5 combines with J gene TRBJ2-1, with TRBD2 as a possible D gene (6 bases). Trimming pared 0 bases from V and 0 bases from J, leaving 10 bases between. The CDR3 contains 16 residues. CDR1 SGHKS and CDR2 YYEKEE come from the germline V gene (reference sequence).